The entry below describes one TCR beta chain. The clone's antigen remains unknown. No base-level quality is on record; no much larger clone is a single base apart. In total, 630 or so healthy bone marrow donors made up the cohort. Cohort members were all nominally healthy when sampled, although unrecorded immune exposures were likely present. The donor was CMV seronegative and belonged to the group of around 400 seronegative cohort members. Every donor gave a peripheral blood sample, and the peripheral blood mononuclear cells from that sample were used for TCR beta sequencing. The Qiagen DNeasy Blood Extraction Kit was used to extract genomic DNA from the blood cell samples. The germline V gene (reference sequence) sets CDR1 to SGHNT and CDR2 to YYREEE. Including the terminal cysteine and phenylalanine, the CDR3 comprises 15 residues. Only the CDR3 part of the read is kept: 45 bases, read in frame from the first base. Ends trimmed: V by 1 base, J by 4 bases; bases unmatched to a gene: 6.

This entry belongs to a study of cytomegalovirus exposure and HLA in healthy donors (dated by TCRdb to about 2017). Describing the broader study: In an earlier analysis of several hundred of the donors, less than 350 Gb of sequence data and just under 120 million unique TCR beta sequences from approximately 180 million T cells were reported. Roughly 300 gigabases of sequencing data and approximately 80 million unique TCR sequences were included in an early release covering several hundred HLA-typed donors. The genetic ancestry cluster associated with self-reported Caucasian donors included over 65% of the 300 to 450 genotyped donors. The study aimed to test whether signatures of past pathogen exposure could be identified by cataloging public T cell receptors. The T cell repertoires of some 700 subjects were profiled by immunosequencing and related to cytomegalovirus serostatus. Along with the roughly 670-subject first cohort, a separate validation cohort of over 90 different subjects was used. To predict cytomegalovirus infection status, the study brought together high-throughput TCR immunosequencing, statistical association of individual TCRs with disease status, and machine learning. A later analysis re-analyzed previously published TCR beta repertoires from 666 donors and added high-resolution HLA genotyping to study TCR occurrence patterns. Rather than using new phenotypic data, the later analysis identified candidate immune exposures from TCR beta sequences and from how often those sequences occurred across donors. An earlier analysis of around 640 of the donors used high-throughput TCR beta sequencing to judge whether each TCR beta V gene segment behaved as functional or pseudogenic. Donor age, sex, ethnicity and CMV serostatus were compiled alongside the repertoire data. In a later genetic analysis, genome-wide SNP genotypes for about 55% of the roughly 670 donors were used, and that subset was treated as a discovery cohort. All discovery cohort repertoires had been generated on a single sequencing platform. Class I and class II HLA loci were covered by the typing at four-digit resolution. The number of donors typed differed by locus, with about 620-630 for A, B, C, DRB1 and DQB1, about 500 for DQA1, 600 to 610 for DPA1, and some 440 for DPB1. Four or five DR-DQ haplotypes were handled as single units for association and clustering because linkage in the cohort was strong. Across some 400 genotyped donors of the cohort, an average of about 240,000 unique TCR beta nucleotide sequences per donor were sequenced, and roughly 17% of those sequences were non-productive. Study-wide findings and limitations: A later genetic analysis reported fewer N-insertions in productive TCRs among donors in an Asian-associated ancestry cluster than the roughly 670-donor mean. In both the original and validation cohorts, the classifier was reported to diagnose cytomegalovirus status with high specificity and sensitivity. The only immune exposure information available for the cohort was CMV serostatus. A later analysis found that TCR association rates varied across HLA loci, with DRB1 alleles showing the most associated TCRs and HLA-C alleles the fewest. In the study, around 150 TCR beta chains were listed as associated with cytomegalovirus. In a later analysis, 15,000 to 20,000 TCR beta sequences were associated with specific HLA alleles at a false discovery rate of 0.05. A group of highly shared sequence variants was considered likely to be a technical artifact of the sequencing pipeline. In a later genetic analysis, a missense DCLRE1C variant was associated with V-gene and J-gene trimming of TCR beta chains, and the association was replicated in an independent cohort. Roughly uniform sequencing depth across donors was assumed in presence/absence analyses, although this assumption may not hold. A further reported finding was that TCR beta sequences accurately predicted the HLA-A and HLA-B alleles for most subjects in the first cohort. The earlier analysis of 587 of the donors excluded 15 to 20 rarely observed V segments, including chromosome 9 orphons, because counts were too low. HLA typing was unavailable for some donors at each locus, so association tests used only the typed subset. The cohort was sequenced for TCR beta chains only, and without alpha or paired-chain data the features that could be detected were limited. In a later analysis, HLA-associated TCR beta chains showed more clonal expansion and lower generation probabilities than non-associated chains that were equally common. Three of the identified cytomegalovirus-associated TCR beta chains were confirmed in vitro to be specific for cytomegalovirus antigens. Because the 87-base-pair reads could not distinguish some IMGT-functional V segments, including TRBV6-2 and TRBV6-3, those segments were excluded. In an earlier analysis of some 550 of the donors, most TCR beta V segments were observed in productive rearrangements about 87% or about 30% of the time, broadly matching IMGT annotations. It was suggested by the authors that the approach could potentially be generalized to other disease states and immunological phenotypes. In a later analysis, most CMV-associated TCR beta chains were found to appear HLA-restricted, with HLA associations seemingly driven largely by CMV exposure. Correlated functional status among segregating V segments might be attributable to linkage disequilibrium, but an unknown experimental factor could not be ruled out. When HLA alleles, especially DR and DQ, strongly co-occurred, TCR associations were difficult to assign to individual alleles. Most TCR sequences were seen in very few donors, while some public TCRs were found in many individuals. In a later analysis, several top co-occurrence clusters were reported to appear linked to parvovirus B19, influenza, CMV and Epstein-Barr virus.

The receptor library was made with the immunoSEQ multiplex PCR assay. The multiplex PCR relied on a mix of 60 forward primers for TCR Vbeta segments and 13 reverse primers for TCR Jbeta segments. Amplification of the CDR3 region of rearranged TCR beta genes was performed with a multiplex PCR assay on genomic DNA. The Illumina HiSeq System was used to sequence the amplified TCR beta libraries as 87-base-pair reads. The authors processed their data as follows. In a later analysis, tens of millions of unique TCR beta chains were counted across the 650 to 700 repertoires, and around 11 million of these chains were shared by at least two donors. Raw reads were error-corrected and collapsed into unique sequences with a nearest-neighbor algorithm that merged closely related sequences to remove PCR and sequencing errors. V, D and J gene segments were assigned by aligning CDR3 sequences to IMGT reference sequences. For a sequence to be retained, at least a six-nucleotide match to both a V gene segment and a J gene segment was required. A rearrangement was called productive if the CDR3 had no stop codons and remained in frame with V and J, and every other rearrangement was called non-productive. CDR3 was defined by IMGT convention, running from the second conserved V-encoded cysteine to the conserved J-encoded phenylalanine. In an earlier analysis of around 600 of the donors, sequences lacking an unambiguous match to a single V gene segment were excluded. In an earlier analysis of 587 of the donors, V segments were called functional above 56.7% productive rearrangements and were called segregating when the between-donor standard deviation exceeded 5%. A statistical classification framework was built to diagnose cytomegalovirus status from the catalog of TCR beta chain sequences. In a later analysis, V and J genes were assigned by comparing TCR nucleotide sequences against IMGT/GENE-DB human TR gene sequences. Using the TCRdist pipeline, a later analysis assigned CDR3 sequences along with most-parsimonious VDJ recombination scenarios. In a later analysis, each TCR beta chain was defined by its CDR3 amino acid sequence together with its V-gene family, and reads lacking a unique V-gene family were excluded. To address suspected cross-contamination and a sequencing artifact, a later analysis removed approximately 590 highly shared, low-generation-probability nucleotide sequences. In a later analysis, a clonal expansion index for each public chain was calculated from normalized within-repertoire ranks of inferred template counts. In a later analysis, generation probabilities were computed using a VDJ recombination model fitted to out-of-frame rearrangements, and the results were checked against IGoR. In a later analysis, hypergeometric tests were used to score TCR-TCR, TCR-HLA and TCR-CMV co-occurrence, with a repertoire-size bias correction applied to TCR pairs. A later analysis estimated false discovery rates by permuting HLA or CMV assignments 20 times. In a later analysis, co-occurring TCRs were grouped with DBSCAN, and TCRdist sequence similarity was added when clustering was performed within HLA-allele-positive subsets. Co-occurrence clustering excluded repertoires with fewer than 30,000 or more than 120,000 public chains, plus five with anomalous nucleotide sharing. Entries here come from immuneACCESS through TCRdb and include only in-frame sequences with V and J called. Some clones fail to appear in such tables; in the studies checked, an unresolved V gene covers under half of the shortfall, and the cause of the remainder is unknown. Clone size and V and J calls were adopted from that table, with D and trimming inferred from the DNA. This sample is represented by fewer than 200,000 clones; roughly 74% of them were singletons. The ten biggest clones cover 1.5% to 2% of the sample.

Material: PBMCs. The TCR sequence derives from a woman between 25 and 40 years old in good health and CMV-seronegative. The rearrangement joined TRBV5-4 to TRBJ2-3; 7 bases in the middle match TRBD1. CDR3 protein: CASSLLRGQSDTQYF. The base sequence is TGTGCCAGCAGCTTGTTAAGGGGACAGTCAGATACGCAGTATTTT.